The source of this TCR beta chain is a study of cytomegalovirus exposure and HLA in healthy donors. Vbeta (60) and Jbeta (13) primers were used in the PCR. Sequencing used immunoSEQ multiplex PCR; TCRdb keeps in-frame clones, though not all of them. In the table there are about 160,000 clones, about four fifths of which are singletons. This CDR3 has 13 amino acids. Germline V gene lookup returns CDR1 SEHNR and CDR2 FQNEAQ (reference sequence). This clone appeared a single time. A junction end diverges from the germline sequence, so it may reflect a read error. Material for sequencing was PBMCs. This rearrangement joins TRBV7-9 to TRBJ1-2, with 8 positions matching TRBD1. The receptor's source is a girl aged 5 to 17 in good health and CMV-seropositive. The DNA for the CDR3 is TGTGCCAGCAGCTTAGGGCAGGGGGCAGATTGGGCCTTC. Its translation: CASSLGQGADWAF.